The clone carrying this T cell receptor beta chain was counted between two and nine times. Its antigen remains unidentified. This specimen belongs to a study of T cell responses to AZD1222 COVID-19 vaccine. General observations from the study: Clonal diversity may have been underestimated, and the donors were mostly white British, with more females than males.

The CDR3 totals 14 residues. The V gene lost 4 bases and the J gene lost 2 bases, with 12 bases spanning the gap. Germline V gene sequence: CDR1 SGHTA, CDR2 FQGNSA. Produced via immunoSEQ multiplex PCR; TCRdb's table is partial and in-frame only. The table has 110,000 to 150,000 clones, more than 75% seen once. V gene TRBV7-2 combines with J gene TRBJ2-7; D tentatively fits TRBD1 or TRBD2 (5 bases each). The source material was peripheral blood, sampled 28 days after the second AZD1222 dose. The sequence was obtained from an adult who received the AZD1222 COVID-19 vaccine. The CDR3 is CASSSRDGTYEQYF. DNA for the CDR3: TGTGCCAGCAGCTCCCGGGACGGTACCTACGAGCAGTACTTC. Filled out from reference TRBV7-2 and TRBJ2-7, the complete variable domain reads GAGVSQSPSNKVTEKGKDVELRCDPISGHTALYWYRQSLGQGLEFLIYFQGNSAPDKSGLPSDRFSAERTGGSVSTLTIQRTQQEDSAVYLCASSSRDGTYEQYFGPGTRLTVT.